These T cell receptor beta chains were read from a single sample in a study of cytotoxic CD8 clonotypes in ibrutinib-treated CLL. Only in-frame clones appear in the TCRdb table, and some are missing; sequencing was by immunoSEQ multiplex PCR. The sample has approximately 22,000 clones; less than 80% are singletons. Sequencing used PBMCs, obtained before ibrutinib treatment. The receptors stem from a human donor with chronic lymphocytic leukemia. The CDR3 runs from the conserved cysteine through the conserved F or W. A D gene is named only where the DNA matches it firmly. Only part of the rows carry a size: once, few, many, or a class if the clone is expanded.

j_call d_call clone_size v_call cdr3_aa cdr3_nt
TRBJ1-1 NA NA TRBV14 CASSQFQGPYTEAFF TGTGCCAGCAGCCAATTTCAGGGGCCTTACACTGAAGCTTTCTTT
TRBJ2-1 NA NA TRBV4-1 CASSHGNEQFF TGCGCCAGCAGCCATGGCAATGAGCAGTTCTTC
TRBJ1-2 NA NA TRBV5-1 CASSSKGGLIGYGYTF TGCGCCAGCAGCTCCAAAGGGGGATTAATAGGCTATGGCTACACCTTC
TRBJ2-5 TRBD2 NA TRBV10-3 CAISEGTSRETQYF TGTGCCATCAGTGAGGGGACTAGCAGAGAGACCCAGTACTTC
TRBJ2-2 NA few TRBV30 CAGRHPGELFF TGTGCCGGGCGTCACCCCGGGGAGCTGTTTTTT
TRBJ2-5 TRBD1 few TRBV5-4 CASSLGQGRETQYF TGTGCCAGCAGCTTGGGACAGGGGCGGGAGACCCAGTACTTC
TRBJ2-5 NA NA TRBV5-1 CASSPPGGQETQYF TGCGCCAGCAGCCCCCCTGGAGGCCAAGAGACCCAGTACTTC
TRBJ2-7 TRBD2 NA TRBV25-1 CASSDRGTSGAYEQYF TGTGCCAGCAGTGACCGCGGGACTAGCGGGGCCTACGAGCAGTACTTC
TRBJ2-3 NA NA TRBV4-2 CASSQDLSGGTQYF TGTGCCAGCAGCCAAGACCTATCAGGAGGTACGCAGTATTTT
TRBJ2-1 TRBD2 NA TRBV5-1 CASSPRTSANLNEQFF TGCGCCAGCAGCCCACGGACTAGCGCTAACCTCAATGAGCAGTTCTTC
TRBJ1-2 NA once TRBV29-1 CSVERQGYDYGYTF TGCAGCGTTGAGCGGCAGGGTTATGACTATGGCTACACCTTC
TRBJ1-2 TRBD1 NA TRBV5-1 CASSGTGVRGYTF TGCGCCAGCAGCGGAACAGGGGTGCGTGGCTACACCTTC
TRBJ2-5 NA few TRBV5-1 CASSLEWGGPETQYF TGCGCCAGCAGCTTGGAATGGGGAGGTCCCGAGACCCAGTACTTC
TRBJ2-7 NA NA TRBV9 CASSVGTEISYEQYF TGTGCCAGCAGCGTCGGGACTGAAATCTCCTACGAGCAGTACTTC
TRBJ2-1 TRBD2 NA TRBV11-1 CASSLRGLAGGSYNEQFF TGTGCCAGCAGCTTACGAGGACTAGCGGGAGGTTCCTACAATGAGCAGTTCTTC
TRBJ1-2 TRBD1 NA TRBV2 CASTTGASLYYGYTF TGTGCCAGCACGACAGGGGCCTCCCTGTACTATGGCTACACCTTC
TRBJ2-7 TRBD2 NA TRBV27 CASRTEAGGSYEQYF TGTGCCAGTCGGACGGAAGCGGGAGGATCCTACGAGCAGTACTTC
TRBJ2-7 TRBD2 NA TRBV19 CASSESSGRAYEQYF TGTGCCAGTAGTGAATCTAGCGGGAGGGCGTACGAGCAGTACTTC
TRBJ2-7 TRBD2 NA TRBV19 CASAGGGYEQYF TGTGCCTCTGCTGGGGGGGGCTACGAGCAGTACTTC
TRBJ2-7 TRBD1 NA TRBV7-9 CASSSHRGSSYEQYF TGTGCCAGCAGCTCCCACAGGGGGTCCTCCTACGAGCAGTACTTC
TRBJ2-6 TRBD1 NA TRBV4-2 CASSQEGTGGPGANVLTF TGTGCCAGCAGCCAAGAGGGGACAGGGGGGCCCGGGGCCAACGTCCTGACTTTC
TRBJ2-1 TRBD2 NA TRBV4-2 CASSQDFTSGGSYNEQFF TGTGCCAGCAGCCAAGATTTCACTAGCGGGGGCTCCTACAATGAGCAGTTCTTC
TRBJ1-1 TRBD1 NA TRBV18 CASSRESGGGTEAFF TGTGCCAGCTCACGGGAGTCAGGGGGCGGTACTGAAGCTTTCTTT
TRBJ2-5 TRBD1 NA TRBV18 CASSPRPGGVETQYF TGTGCCAGCTCACCCCGGCCAGGGGGCGTAGAGACCCAGTACTTC
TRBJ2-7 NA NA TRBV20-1 CSASLSYEQYF TGCAGTGCTAGCCTATCCTACGAGCAGTACTTC
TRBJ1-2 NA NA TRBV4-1 CASSQEEDSLYGYTF TGCGCCAGCAGCCAAGAGGAAGACAGCCTCTATGGCTACACCTTC
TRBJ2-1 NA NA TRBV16 CASSQSRGNEQFF TGTGCCAGCAGCCAATCACGGGGGAATGAGCAGTTCTTC
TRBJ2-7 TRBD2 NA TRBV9 CASSVDLAASYEQYF TGTGCCAGCAGCGTAGATCTAGCGGCCAGCTACGAGCAGTACTTC
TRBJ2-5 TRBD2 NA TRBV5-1 CASSLRSGREETQYF TGCGCCAGCAGCTTGAGGAGCGGGAGGGAAGAGACCCAGTACTTC
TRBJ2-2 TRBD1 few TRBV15 CATSPSDREPGELFF TGTGCCACCAGCCCTTCCGACAGGGAACCCGGGGAGCTGTTTTTT
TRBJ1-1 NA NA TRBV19 CASSIYRNMNTEAFF TGTGCCAGTAGTATATACAGAAACATGAACACTGAAGCTTTCTTT
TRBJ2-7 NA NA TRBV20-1 CSAYNYEQYF TGCAGTGCCTACAACTACGAGCAGTACTTC
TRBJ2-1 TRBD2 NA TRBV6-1 CASGAGTSALGQFF TGTGCCAGCGGGGCGGGGACTAGCGCTTTGGGGCAGTTCTTC
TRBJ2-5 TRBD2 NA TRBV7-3 CASSQTGGWETQYF TGTGCCAGCAGCCAAACGGGGGGATGGGAGACCCAGTACTTC
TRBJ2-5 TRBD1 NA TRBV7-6 CASSFLVFGTGAGETQYF TGTGCCAGCAGCTTCTTAGTCTTCGGGACAGGGGCCGGGGAGACCCAGTACTTC
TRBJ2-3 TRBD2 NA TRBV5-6 CASSTSGGSRTSGTDTQYF TGTGCCAGCAGCACAAGTGGGGGGAGTCGGACTAGCGGTACAGATACGCAGTATTTT
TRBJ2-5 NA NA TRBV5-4 CASSPSPSGGRQETQYF TGTGCCAGCAGTCCCAGTCCTAGTGGGGGACGCCAAGAGACCCAGTACTTC
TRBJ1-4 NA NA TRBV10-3 CAISERRAATNEKLFF TGTGCCATCAGTGAACGCAGGGCAGCAACTAATGAAAAACTGTTTTTT
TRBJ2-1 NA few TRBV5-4 CASSSEGIAGNEQFF TGTGCCAGCAGTTCTGAGGGGATAGCCGGGAATGAGCAGTTCTTC
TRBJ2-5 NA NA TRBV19 CASSSQGWVETQYF TGTGCCAGTAGTTCTCAGGGGTGGGTAGAGACCCAGTACTTC
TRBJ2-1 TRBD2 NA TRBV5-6 CASSLIPGSGGYNEQFF TGTGCCAGCAGCTTGATCCCCGGGTCGGGGGGCTACAATGAGCAGTTCTTC
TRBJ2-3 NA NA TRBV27 CASSSLGQNTDTQYF TGTGCTAGCAGTTCCCTTGGGCAGAACACAGATACGCAGTATTTT
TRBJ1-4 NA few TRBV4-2 CASSPMAEKLFF TGTGCCAGTAGCCCGATGGCGGAAAAACTGTTTTTT
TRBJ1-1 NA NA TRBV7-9 CASSLSAENTEAFF TGTGCCAGCAGCTTATCGGCGGAGAACACTGAAGCTTTCTTT
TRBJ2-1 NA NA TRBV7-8 CASSSGTGTGAYNEQFF TGTGCCAGCAGCTCAGGAACCGGGACGGGAGCCTACAATGAGCAGTTCTTC
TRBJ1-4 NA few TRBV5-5 CASSLGQGPNEKLFF TGTGCCAGCAGCTTGGGTCAGGGGCCTAATGAAAAACTGTTTTTT
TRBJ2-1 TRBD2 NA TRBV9 CASSPLAGGYSYNEQFF TGTGCCAGCAGCCCACTAGCGGGAGGCTACTCCTACAATGAGCAGTTCTTC
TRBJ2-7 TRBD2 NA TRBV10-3 CAISLGREGLNEQYF TGTGCCATCAGTCTCGGGCGGGAGGGCCTGAACGAGCAGTACTTC
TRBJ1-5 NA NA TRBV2 CASSEDLFYQPQHF TGTGCCAGCAGTGAAGACCTTTTCTATCAGCCCCAGCATTTT
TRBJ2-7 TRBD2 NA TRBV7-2 CASSLDLLAGKYEQYF TGTGCCAGCAGCTTAGATCTCCTAGCGGGAAAGTACGAGCAGTACTTC
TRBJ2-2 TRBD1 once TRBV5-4 CASRQRTGGVDTGELFF TGTGCCAGCAGACAAAGGACAGGGGGCGTTGACACCGGGGAGCTGTTTTTT
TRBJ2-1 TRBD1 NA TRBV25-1 CASSDYRGWLYNEQFF TGTGCCAGCAGTGACTACAGGGGGTGGCTATACAATGAGCAGTTCTTC
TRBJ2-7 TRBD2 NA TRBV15 CATSRDRLAGVYEQYF TGTGCCACCAGCAGAGATCGCCTAGCGGGAGTCTACGAGCAGTACTTC
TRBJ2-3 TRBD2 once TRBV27 CASSPRDYTDTQYF TGTGCCAGCAGTCCCCGGGACTACACAGATACGCAGTATTTT
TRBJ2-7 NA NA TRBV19 CASSIEDSYEQYF TGTGCCAGTAGTATAGAGGACTCCTACGAGCAGTACTTC
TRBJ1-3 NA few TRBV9 CASSPIRGAGNTIYF TGTGCCAGCAGCCCCATCCGGGGAGCGGGAAACACCATATATTTT
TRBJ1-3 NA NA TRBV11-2 CASTNSGSSGNTIYF TGTGCCAGCACGAACTCGGGGAGCTCTGGAAACACCATATATTTT